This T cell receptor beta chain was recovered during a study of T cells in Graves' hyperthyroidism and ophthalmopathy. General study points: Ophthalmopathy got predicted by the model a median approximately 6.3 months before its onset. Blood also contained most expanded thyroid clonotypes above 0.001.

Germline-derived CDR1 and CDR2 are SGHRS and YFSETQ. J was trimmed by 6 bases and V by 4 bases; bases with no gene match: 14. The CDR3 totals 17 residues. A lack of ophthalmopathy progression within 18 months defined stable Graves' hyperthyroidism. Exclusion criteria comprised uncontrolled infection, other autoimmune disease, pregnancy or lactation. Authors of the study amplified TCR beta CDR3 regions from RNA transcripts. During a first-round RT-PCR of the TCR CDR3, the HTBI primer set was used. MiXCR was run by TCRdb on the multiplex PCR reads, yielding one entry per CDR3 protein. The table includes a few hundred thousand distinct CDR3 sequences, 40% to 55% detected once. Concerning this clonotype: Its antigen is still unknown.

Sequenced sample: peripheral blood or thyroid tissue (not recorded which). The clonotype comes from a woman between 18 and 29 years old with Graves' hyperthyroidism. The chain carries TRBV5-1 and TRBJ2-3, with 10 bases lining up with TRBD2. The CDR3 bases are TGCGCCAGCAGCCAAGATTTAGCGGGAGGTCGCCGGGATACGCAGTATTTT. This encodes CASSQDLAGGRRDTQYF.